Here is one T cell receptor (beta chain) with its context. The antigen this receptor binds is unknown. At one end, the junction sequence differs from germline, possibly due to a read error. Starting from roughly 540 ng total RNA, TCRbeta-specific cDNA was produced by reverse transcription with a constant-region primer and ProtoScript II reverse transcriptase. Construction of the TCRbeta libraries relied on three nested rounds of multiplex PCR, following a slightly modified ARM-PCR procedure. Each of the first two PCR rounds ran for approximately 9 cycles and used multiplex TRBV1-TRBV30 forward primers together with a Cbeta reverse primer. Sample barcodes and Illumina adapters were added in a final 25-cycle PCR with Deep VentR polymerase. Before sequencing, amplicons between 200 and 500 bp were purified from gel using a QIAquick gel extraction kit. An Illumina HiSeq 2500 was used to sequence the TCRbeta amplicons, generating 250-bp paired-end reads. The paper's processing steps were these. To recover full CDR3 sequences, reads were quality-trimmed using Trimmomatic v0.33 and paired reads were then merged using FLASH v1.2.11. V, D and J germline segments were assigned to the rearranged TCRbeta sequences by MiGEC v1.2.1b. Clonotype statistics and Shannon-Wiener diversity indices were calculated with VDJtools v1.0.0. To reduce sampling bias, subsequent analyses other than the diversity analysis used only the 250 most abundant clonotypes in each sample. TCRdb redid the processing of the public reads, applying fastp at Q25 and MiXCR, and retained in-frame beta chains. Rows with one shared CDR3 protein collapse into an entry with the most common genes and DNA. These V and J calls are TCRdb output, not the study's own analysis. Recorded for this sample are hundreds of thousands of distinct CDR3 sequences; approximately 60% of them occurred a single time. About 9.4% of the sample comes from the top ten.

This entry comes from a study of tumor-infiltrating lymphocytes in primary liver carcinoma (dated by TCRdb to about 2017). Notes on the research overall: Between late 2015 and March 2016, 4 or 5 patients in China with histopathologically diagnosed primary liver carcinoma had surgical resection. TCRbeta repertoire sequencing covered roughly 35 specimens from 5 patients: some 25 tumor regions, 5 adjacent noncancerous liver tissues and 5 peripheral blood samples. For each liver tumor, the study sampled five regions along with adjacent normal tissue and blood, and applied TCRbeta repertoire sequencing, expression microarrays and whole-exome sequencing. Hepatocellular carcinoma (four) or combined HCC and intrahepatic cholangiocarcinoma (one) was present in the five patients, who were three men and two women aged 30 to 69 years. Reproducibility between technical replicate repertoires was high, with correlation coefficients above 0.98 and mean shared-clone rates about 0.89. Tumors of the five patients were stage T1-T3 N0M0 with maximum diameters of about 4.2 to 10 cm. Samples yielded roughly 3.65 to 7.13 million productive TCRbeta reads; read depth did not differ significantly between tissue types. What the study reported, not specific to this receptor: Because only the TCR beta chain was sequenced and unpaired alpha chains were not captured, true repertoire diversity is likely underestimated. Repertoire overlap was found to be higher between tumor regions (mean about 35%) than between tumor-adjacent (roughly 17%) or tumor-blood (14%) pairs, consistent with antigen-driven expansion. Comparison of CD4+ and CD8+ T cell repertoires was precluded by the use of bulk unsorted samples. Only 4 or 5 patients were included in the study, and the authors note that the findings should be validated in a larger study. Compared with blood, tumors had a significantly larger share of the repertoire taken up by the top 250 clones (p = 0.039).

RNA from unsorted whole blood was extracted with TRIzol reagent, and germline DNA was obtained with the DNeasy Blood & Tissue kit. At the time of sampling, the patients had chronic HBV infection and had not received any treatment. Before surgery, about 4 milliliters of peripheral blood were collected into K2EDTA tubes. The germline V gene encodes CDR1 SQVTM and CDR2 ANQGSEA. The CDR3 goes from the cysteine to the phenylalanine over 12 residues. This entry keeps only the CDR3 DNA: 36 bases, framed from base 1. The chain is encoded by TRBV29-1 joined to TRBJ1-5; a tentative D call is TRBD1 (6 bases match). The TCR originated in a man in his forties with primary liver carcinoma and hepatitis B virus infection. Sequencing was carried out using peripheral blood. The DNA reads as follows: TGCAGCGTTAAACAGGGAAATCAGCCCCAGCGTTTT. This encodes CSVKQGNQPQRF. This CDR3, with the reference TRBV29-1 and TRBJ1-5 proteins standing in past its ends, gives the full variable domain SAVISQKPSRDICQRGTSLTIQCQVDSQVTMMFWYRQQPGQSLTLIATANQGSEATYESGFVIDKFPISRPNLTFSTLTVSNMSPEDSSIYLCSVKQGNQPQRFGDGTRLSIL.